This TCR beta chain comes out of a study of CD8+ T cells in alopecia areata. After isolation, RNA underwent reverse transcription to generate cDNA as the sequencing template. Produced via immunoSEQ multiplex PCR; TCRdb's table is partial and in-frame only. This table has 95,000 to 110,000 clones, over 75% appearing once. The treatment denotes: oral pan-JAK inhibitor, 5-10 mg twice daily. The V end lost 0 bases, the J end lost 2 bases, and 16 bases lay between the germline ends. This CDR3 spans 17 amino acids. The V gene's germline CDR1 is SGHDN and CDR2 FVKESK. V gene TRBV14 combines with J gene TRBJ1-1; D remains ambiguous. This TCR derives from a human donor with alopecia areata. The source material was CD8+ T cells sorted from blood, sampled at approximately week 30, from a patient treated with tofacitinib. CDR3 protein: CASSQEKVNWGNTEAFF. The CDR3 DNA reads TGTGCCAGCAGCCAAGAGAAGGTTAATTGGGGTAACACTGAAGCTTTCTTT. Based on the CDR3 plus reference TRBV14 and TRBJ1-1, the full variable domain is EAGVTQFPSHSVIEKGQTVTLRCDPISGHDNLYWYRRVMGKEIKFLLHFVKESKQDESGMPNNRFLAERTGGTYSTLKVQPAELEDSGVYFCASSQEKVNWGNTEAFFGQGTRLTVV.